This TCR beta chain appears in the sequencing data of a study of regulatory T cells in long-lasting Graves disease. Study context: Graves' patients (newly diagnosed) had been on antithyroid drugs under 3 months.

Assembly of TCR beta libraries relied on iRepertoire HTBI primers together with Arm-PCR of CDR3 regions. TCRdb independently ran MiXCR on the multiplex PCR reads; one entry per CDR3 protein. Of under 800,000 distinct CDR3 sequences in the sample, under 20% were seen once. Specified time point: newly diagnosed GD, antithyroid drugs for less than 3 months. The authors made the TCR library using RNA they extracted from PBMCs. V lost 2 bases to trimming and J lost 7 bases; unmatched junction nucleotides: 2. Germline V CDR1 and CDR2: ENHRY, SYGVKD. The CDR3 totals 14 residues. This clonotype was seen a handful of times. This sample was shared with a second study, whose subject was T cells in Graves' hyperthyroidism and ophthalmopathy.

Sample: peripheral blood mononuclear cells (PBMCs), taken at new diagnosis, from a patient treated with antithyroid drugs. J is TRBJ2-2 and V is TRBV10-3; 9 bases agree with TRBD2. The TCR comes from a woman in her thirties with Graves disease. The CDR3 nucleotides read TGTGCCATCAGTGAGGGACTAGCGATCGGGGAGCTGTTTTTT. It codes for CAISEGLAIGELFF.